These 5 T cell receptor beta chains were all obtained from the same sample, sequenced in a study of T cells in Graves' hyperthyroidism and ophthalmopathy. Amplified TCR beta CDR3 regions came from RNA transcripts. First-round RT-PCR of the TCR CDR3 relied on the HTBI primer set. Each CDR3 protein is one row after TCRdb ran MiXCR on the multiplex PCR reads. The table lists 240,000 or so distinct CDR3 sequences, approximately 16% of them singletons. Specimen: blood. All receptors derive from a young woman with Graves' ophthalmopathy.

This clonotype was counted many times. The chain has TRBV12-5 and TRBJ2-5, with D tentatively TRBD2 (5 bases). The length of the CDR3 is 13 residues. Germline values: CDR1 LGHNT, CDR2 FRNRAP. Trimming removed 4 bases at V and 4 bases at J, with 10 bases between. The DNA of the CDR3 is TGTGCTAGTGGTTCTCGGGGATCAGAGACCCAGTACTTC. This gives the protein CASGSRGSETQYF. Full variable domain (rest looked up from reference TRBV12-5 and TRBJ2-5): DARVTQTPRHKVTEMGQEVTMRCQPILGHNTVFWYRQTMMQGLELLAYFRNRAPLDDSGMPKDRFSAEMPDATLATLKIQPSEPRDSAVYFCASGSRGSETQYFGPGTRLLVL.

This clonotype was seen at least ten times. The chain has TRBV30 and TRBJ1-4, with a tentative D call TRBD1 (5 bases). There are 13 residues in the CDR3. Deletions cut 2 bases from V and 8 bases from J, with 12 bases between. Germline V gene sequence: CDR1 GTSNPN, CDR2 SVGIG (reference sequence). The CDR3 sequence is CAWSRQGSEKLFF. The CDR3 region has the DNA TGTGCCTGGAGTCGGCAGGGTAGCGAAAAACTGTTTTTT. The full variable domain, in which reference TRBV30 and TRBJ1-4 provide the parts outside the CDR3, is SQTIHQWPATLVQPVGSPLSLECTVEGTSNPNLYWYRQAAGRGLQLLFYSVGIGQISSEVPQNLSASRPQDRQFILSSKKLLLSDSGFYLCAWSRQGSEKLFFGSGTQLSVL.

This clonotype was recorded many times. Given a much more abundant clone one base away, this may be a read error. The genes are TRBV12-3 or TRBV12-4 and TRBJ1-1; weak D call: TRBD1 (6 bases). Trimming left V 3 bases short and J 6 bases short, with 11 bases between. This CDR3 comprises 13 residues. The chain's CDR3 is CASSLLQGAEAFF. CDR3 DNA: TGTGCCAGCAGTTTGCTACAGGGTGCTGAAGCTTTCTTT.

The chain uses TRBV12-3 or TRBV12-4 and TRBJ1-1; no definite D call. The CDR3 totals 12 residues. The germline V and J ends were trimmed by 6 bases and 4 bases, with 9 bases remaining between them. Written as DNA, the CDR3 is TGTGCCAGCAGCCTTGGAGTCACTGAAGCTTTCTTT. Its protein is CASSLGVTEAFF.

This clonotype has at least ten counts. This chain links TRBV5-1 with TRBJ1-4; D gene unclear. The V end was cut by 4 bases, the J end by 5 bases, with 12 bases between. CDR1 is SGHRS and CDR2 is YFSETQ in the germline V gene. The CDR3 is made up of 14 amino acids. This CDR3 is CASSPKERNEKLFF. DNA for the CDR3: TGCGCCAGCAGCCCGAAGGAACGGAATGAAAAACTGTTTTTT.